This T cell receptor beta chain was found in a study of blood T cell repertoires in COVID-19. Looked up from germline, CDR1 is SGHRS and CDR2 is YFSETQ. This CDR3 has 16 residues. Unmatched junction bases numbered 8, after V lost 1 base and J lost 5 bases. Sequenced by immunoSEQ multiplex PCR; TCRdb stores in-frame clones only, minus some. The sample carries about 100,000 clones, roughly 90% recorded once. Sequencing was performed on peripheral blood. The TCR comes from a man aged 40-55 years with active or convalescent COVID-19. The rearrangement uses TRBV5-1 and TRBJ2-1; 8 nucleotides align to TRBD1. The CDR3 DNA reads TGCGCCAGCAGCTTGTGGGGCGGGACAGGAGACAATGAGCAGTTCTTC. It yields the protein CASSLWGGTGDNEQFF.